This T cell receptor beta chain was identified in a study of T cell changes during pregnancy in multiple sclerosis. The CDR3 consists of 18 residues. V dropped 0 bases and J dropped 3; count of bases not matched to a gene: 6. CDR1 and CDR2 (germline): MGHRA, YSYEKL. Profiled with immunoSEQ multiplex PCR; TCRdb holds only in-frame clones, not every one. The data contain around 84,000 clones, 94% of them singletons. The source material was peripheral blood, sampled in the second trimester of pregnancy. This TCR was recovered from a female donor in good health, enrolled as a control in a pregnancy study. This sequence joins TRBV4-1 and TRBJ2-3; 13 nucleotides agree with TRBD2. CDR3 loop: CASSQEGTSGRGTDTQYF. CDR3 nucleotides: TGCGCCAGCAGCCAAGAGGGAACTAGCGGGAGGGGAACAGATACGCAGTATTTT.